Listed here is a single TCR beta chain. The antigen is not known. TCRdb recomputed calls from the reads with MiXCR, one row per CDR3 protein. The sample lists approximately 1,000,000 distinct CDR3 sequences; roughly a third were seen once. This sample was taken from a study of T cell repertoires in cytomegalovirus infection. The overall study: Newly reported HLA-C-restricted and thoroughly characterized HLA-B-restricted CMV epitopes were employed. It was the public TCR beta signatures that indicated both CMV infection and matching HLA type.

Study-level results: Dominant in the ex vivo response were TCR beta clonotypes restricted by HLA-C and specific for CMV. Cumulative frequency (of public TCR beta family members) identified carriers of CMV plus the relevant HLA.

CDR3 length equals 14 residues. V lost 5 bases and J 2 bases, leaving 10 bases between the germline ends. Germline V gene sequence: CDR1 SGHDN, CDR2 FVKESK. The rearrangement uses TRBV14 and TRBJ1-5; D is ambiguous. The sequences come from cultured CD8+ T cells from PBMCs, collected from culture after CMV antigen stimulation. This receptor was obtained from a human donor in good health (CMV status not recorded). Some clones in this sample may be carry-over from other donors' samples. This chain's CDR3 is CASSDGVGNQPQHF. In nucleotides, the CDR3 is TGTGCCAGCAGCGACGGGGTCGGCAATCAGCCCCAGCATTTT.